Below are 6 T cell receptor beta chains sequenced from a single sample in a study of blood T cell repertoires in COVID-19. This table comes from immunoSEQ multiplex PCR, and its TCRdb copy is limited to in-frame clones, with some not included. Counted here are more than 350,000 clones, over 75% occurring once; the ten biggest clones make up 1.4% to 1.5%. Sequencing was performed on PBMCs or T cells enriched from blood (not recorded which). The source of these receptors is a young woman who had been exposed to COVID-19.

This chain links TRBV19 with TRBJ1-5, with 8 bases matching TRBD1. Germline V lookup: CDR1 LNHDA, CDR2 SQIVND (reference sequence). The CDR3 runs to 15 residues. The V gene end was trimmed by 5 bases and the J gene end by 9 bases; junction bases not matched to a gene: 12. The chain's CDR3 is CASSPGQGGSWPQHF. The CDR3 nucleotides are TGTGCCAGTAGTCCTGGACAGGGAGGGTCCTGGCCCCAGCATTTT. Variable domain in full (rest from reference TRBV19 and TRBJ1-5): DGGITQSPKYLFRKEGQNVTLSCEQNLNHDAMYWYRQDPGQGLRLIYYSQIVNDFQKGDIAEGYSVSREKKESFPLTVTSAQKNPTAFYLCASSPGQGGSWPQHFGDGTRLSIL.

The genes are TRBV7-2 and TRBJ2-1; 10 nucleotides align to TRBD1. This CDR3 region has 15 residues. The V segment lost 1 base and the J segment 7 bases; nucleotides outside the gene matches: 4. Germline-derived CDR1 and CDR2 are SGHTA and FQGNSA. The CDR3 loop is CASSLGPGQGNEQFF. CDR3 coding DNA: TGTGCCAGCAGCTTAGGCCCGGGACAGGGGAATGAGCAGTTCTTC.

The CDR3: CTSSRKSARDSPLHF. The CDR3 nucleotides read TGCACCAGCAGCCGAAAATCAGCCAGGGATTCACCCCTCCACTTT. The J gene is TRBJ1-6, the V gene TRBV1; the D call TRBD1 from the table was never checked on the DNA. TRBV1 is shown as a pseudogene. CDR3 length: 15 amino acids.

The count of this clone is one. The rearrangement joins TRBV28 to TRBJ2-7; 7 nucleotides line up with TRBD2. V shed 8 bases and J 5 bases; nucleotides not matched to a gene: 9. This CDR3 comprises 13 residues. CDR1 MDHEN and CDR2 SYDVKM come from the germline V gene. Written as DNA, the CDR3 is TGTGCCAGCGTCCCGGCGGGAGTAAACGAGCAGTACTTC. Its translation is CASVPAGVNEQYF.

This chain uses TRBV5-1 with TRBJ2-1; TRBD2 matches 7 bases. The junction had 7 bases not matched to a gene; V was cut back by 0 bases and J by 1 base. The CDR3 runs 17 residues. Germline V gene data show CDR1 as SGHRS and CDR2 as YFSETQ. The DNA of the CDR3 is TGCGCCAGCAGCTTGGAGACCCTAGCGGAATCCTACAATGAGCAGTTCTTC. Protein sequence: CASSLETLAESYNEQFF.

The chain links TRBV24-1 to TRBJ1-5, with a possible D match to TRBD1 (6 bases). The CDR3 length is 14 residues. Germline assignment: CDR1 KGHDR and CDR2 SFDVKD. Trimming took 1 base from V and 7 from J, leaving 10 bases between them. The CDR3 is CATSDFGQGQPQHF. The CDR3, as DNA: TGTGCCACCAGTGATTTCGGGCAGGGGCAGCCCCAGCATTTT.